This T cell receptor (beta chain) comes out of a study of shared clonotypes between healthy human individuals. Germline-derived CDR1 and CDR2 are MNHEY and SMNVEV (reference sequence). The CDR3 runs to 15 residues. V gave up 0 bases and J gave up 5 bases; unmatched junction bases: 4. Broader study findings: Measured sharing among donors was expected to vary with sequencing depth.

In regard to this clone: Antigen: not known.

Under the authors' procedure: ImmunoSEQ supplied junction-only sequences lacking quality scores, so filtering was different. Produced via immunoSEQ multiplex PCR; TCRdb's table is partial and in-frame only. V, J and clone size are taken as reported in that table, and D and trimming were inferred from the DNA itself. The table records some 2 million clones, about 95% of them present only once. Naive CD8 cells lacked CD45RO and underwent positive selection for CCR7, leaving out terminally differentiated effector memory CD45RA+ cells. Those who donated, Caucasian adults without exception, all lived in Nashville, Tennessee.

This chain links TRBV27 with TRBJ1-2; the match to TRBD1 covers 9 bases. The TCR comes from a young man in good health. The sample was naive CD8+ T cells sorted from blood. CDR3 loop: CASSLSAQGAYGYTF. The CDR3 region has the DNA TGTGCCAGCAGTTTATCGGCACAGGGGGCTTATGGCTACACCTTC.